The 31 T cell receptor beta chains reported below all come from one sample, sequenced in a study of shared clonotypes between healthy human individuals. The repertoire was sequenced with immunoSEQ multiplex PCR; TCRdb's copy has only in-frame clones and lacks some. The sample lists about 2.2 million clones; 85% to 95% were seen once. Selected positively for CCR7 and CD45RO-negative, naive CD8 cells excluded terminally differentiated effector memory CD45RA+ cells. What was sequenced was naive CD8+ T cells from PBMCs. These receptors were taken from a man between 18 and 29 years old in good health. Some clones in this sample may be carry-over from other donors' samples.

The chain has TRBV19 and TRBJ1-5; possible D gene TRBD1, 6 bases. This CDR3 region has 13 residues. Germline V gene lookup returns CDR1 LNHDA and CDR2 SQIVND (reference sequence). The V gene lost 5 bases and the J gene lost 3 bases, with 8 bases spanning the gap. The CDR3 sequence: CASSGTLNQPQHF. The CDR3 nucleotides are TGTGCCAGTAGTGGGACACTCAATCAGCCCCAGCATTTT. Filled out from reference TRBV19 and TRBJ1-5, the complete variable domain reads DGGITQSPKYLFRKEGQNVTLSCEQNLNHDAMYWYRQDPGQGLRLIYYSQIVNDFQKGDIAEGYSVSREKKESFPLTVTSAQKNPTAFYLCASSGTLNQPQHFGDGTRLSIL.

The chain employs TRBV2 and TRBJ1-2, with TRBD1 as a possible D gene (5 bases). Trimming pared 1 base from V and 5 bases from J, leaving 17 bases between. The V gene's germline CDR1 is SNHLY and CDR2 FYNNEI. CDR3 length equals 16 residues. In DNA form, the CDR3 reads TGTGCCAGCAGTGAAGGCGTCTACGGGGGGGAGTATGGCTACACCTTC. It codes for CASSEGVYGGEYGYTF.

The chain is built from TRBV6-6 and TRBJ2-3; D remains ambiguous. This CDR3 has 12 residues. The ends were cut back, 8 bases at V and 3 bases at J, with 9 bases in the middle. From germline, CDR1 is MNHNY and CDR2 SVGAGI (reference sequence). This CDR3 reads CASLTRTDTQYF. CDR3 coding DNA: TGTGCCAGCCTCACCCGGACAGATACGCAGTATTTT.

The chain is built from TRBV19 and TRBJ2-5, with D perhaps matching TRBD1 (5 bases). From germline, CDR1 is LNHDA and CDR2 SQIVND (reference sequence). The V and J ends lost 3 bases and 1 base respectively, with 9 bases between them. This CDR3 spans 14 amino acids. CDR3 region: CASSIRQGQETQYF. The CDR3 nucleotides read TGTGCCAGTAGTATCCGGCAGGGCCAAGAGACCCAGTACTTC.

This clone was counted a single time. The chain is built from TRBV2 and TRBJ2-1, with D possibly matching TRBD2 (5 bases). This CDR3 contains 16 residues. Germline CDR1 reads SNHLY; CDR2 reads FYNNEI. V was trimmed by 5 bases and J by 2 bases, leaving 16 bases between them. CDR3 loop: CASSRIGSRTYNEQFF. As DNA, the CDR3 is TGTGCCAGCAGTAGGATAGGGAGCAGGACCTACAATGAGCAGTTCTTC. The entire variable domain, with the rest obtained from reference TRBV2 and TRBJ2-1, is as follows: EPEVTQTPSHQVTQMGQEVILRCVPISNHLYFYWYRQILGQKVEFLVSFYNNEISEKSEIFDDQFSVERPDGSNFTLKIRSTKLEDSAMYFCASSRIGSRTYNEQFFGPGTRLTVL.

The genes are TRBV25-1 and TRBJ2-1; D unclear. The CDR3 contains 14 residues. Germline V gives CDR1 MGHDK, CDR2 SYGVNS. V was pared by 2 bases and J by 5 bases, with 10 bases between. The CDR3 DNA reads TGTGCCAGCAGTGAAGGATACAGCAACAATGAGCAGTTCTTC. Its protein product is CASSEGYSNNEQFF. Supplemented by reference TRBV25-1 and TRBJ2-1, the full variable domain reads EADIYQTPRYLVIGTGKKITLECSQTMGHDKMYWYQQDPGMELHLIHYSYGVNSTEKGDLSSESTVSRIRTEHFPLTLESARPSHTSQYLCASSEGYSNNEQFFGPGTRLTVL.

As for this clone: An end of the junction does not agree with germline; a read error may underlie this. This chain uses TRBV7-2 with TRBJ2-7; D is uncertain. This CDR3 region has 13 residues. Per germline, CDR1 SGHTA and CDR2 FQGNSA. This CDR3 is CASSVAPIYEQYF. The CDR3 nucleotides are TGTGCCAGCAGCGTAGCCCCGATATACGAGCAGTACTTC.

V gene TRBV4-2 combines with J gene TRBJ1-2; a possible D gene is TRBD1 (5 bases). CDR3 size: 18 residues. The V end lost 0 bases, the J end lost 8 bases, and 25 bases lay between the germline ends. Per the germline V gene, CDR1 is LGHNA and CDR2 is YNFKEQ. CDR3 sequence reads: CASSQEPQRVRGRGGYTF. In nucleotides, the CDR3 is TGTGCCAGCAGCCAAGAGCCTCAAAGGGTCCGGGGACGAGGGGGCTACACCTTC.

The rearrangement uses TRBV4-1 and TRBJ2-7, with a weak D call TRBD2 (6 bases). CDR1 and CDR2 (germline): MGHRA, YSYEKL. The length of the CDR3 is 15 residues. V lost 4 bases and J lost 2, with 15 bases in between. CDR3 amino acids: CASSLPGGVPYEQYF. Here the CDR3 DNA reads TGCGCCAGCAGCCTCCCCGGAGGGGTTCCCTACGAGCAGTACTTC.

The chain carries TRBV19 and TRBJ2-1; the match to TRBD2 covers 10 bases. V lost 6 bases to trimming and J lost 6 bases; unmatched junction nucleotides: 5. CDR3 length: 14 amino acids. Germline-derived CDR1 and CDR2 are LNHDA and SQIVND (reference sequence). The CDR3 DNA reads TGTGCCAGTAGCCCGGGACTAGCGCTCAATGAGCAGTTCTTC. It specifies CASSPGLALNEQFF.

The J gene is TRBJ2-1, the V gene TRBV13, with 7 bases identical to TRBD1. Trimming removed 0 bases from V and 6 bases from J; junction bases left unmatched: 8. Germline lookup yields CDR1 PRHDT and CDR2 FYEKMQ (reference sequence). This CDR3 is built from 16 residues. The CDR3 protein is CASSLGQGLKGNEQFF. CDR3 nucleotide sequence: TGTGCCAGCAGCTTAGGACAGGGGTTAAAGGGCAATGAGCAGTTCTTC.

The chain's CDR3 is CAFSPGMEAFF. The CDR3 DNA reads as TGTGCCTTTTCACCTGGAATGGAGGCTTTCTTT. This chain connects TRBV30 to TRBJ1-1; D unresolved. V lost 7 bases to trimming and J lost 11 bases, with 17 bases between them. The CDR3 covers 11 residues. Germline V lookup: CDR1 GTSNPN, CDR2 SVGIG (reference sequence).

As to this clone: Other DNA sequences in the sample encode the same CDR3. This chain connects TRBV6-5 to TRBJ1-2; maybe TRBD1 (5 bases). The germline gives CDR1 MNHEY, CDR2 SVGAGI. The ends were cut back, 6 bases at V and 3 bases at J, with 11 bases in the middle. The CDR3 extends over 13 amino acids. The CDR3 loop reads CASSYARDYGYTF. The CDR3 bases are TGTGCCAGCAGCTACGCCAGGGACTATGGCTACACCTTC.

About this clone itself: At the DNA level, this CDR3 is encoded by other sequences in the same sample as well. CDR3 DNA: TGTGCCAGCAGCGCGGACAGGGAAGAGACCCAGTACTTC. Encoded protein: CASSADREETQYF. V usage is TRBV9 and J usage is TRBJ2-5; 8 nucleotides align to TRBD1. Germline CDR1 reads SGDLS; CDR2 reads YYNGEE. The CDR3 has 13 amino acids. Trimming cost V 3 bases and J 3 bases; bases outside gene matches: 1.

This clone occurred a few times. The V and J genes are TRBV30 and TRBJ1-4; a possible D gene is TRBD1 (5 bases). The V end lost 2 bases, the J end lost 7 bases, and 11 bases lay between the germline ends. The CDR3 has 13 amino acids. The germline V gene encodes CDR1 GTSNPN and CDR2 SVGIG (reference sequence). The CDR3 bases are TGTGCCTGGAGTTTGGGGGGGAGTGAAAAACTGTTTTTT. Protein: CAWSLGGSEKLFF.

The chain is built from TRBV5-6 and TRBJ2-5; no definite D call. Looked up from germline, CDR1 is SGHDT and CDR2 is YYEEEE. The length of the CDR3 is 13 residues. The V gene lost 2 bases and the J gene lost 1 base, with 6 bases spanning the gap. CDR3 amino acids: CASSLVPQETQYF. The CDR3 nucleotides are TGTGCCAGCAGCTTAGTACCCCAAGAGACCCAGTACTTC.

This chain uses TRBV27 with TRBJ2-2; 8 nucleotides match TRBD1. V lost 5 bases and J lost 6; bases outside the gene matches: 8. The CDR3 covers 15 residues. Germline V CDR1 and CDR2: MNHEY, SMNVEV (reference sequence). The CDR3 DNA sequence: TGTGCCAGCAGTCCGACAGGGGATTTATCCGGGGAGCTGTTTTTT. Translation: CASSPTGDLSGELFF.

This clone showed up just once. The V and J genes are TRBV7-3 and TRBJ2-5; 7 positions match TRBD2. The junction had 11 bases not matched to a gene; V was cut back by 2 bases and J by 2 bases. From germline, CDR1 is SGHTA and CDR2 FQGTGA. The CDR3 consists of 17 residues. The CDR3 sequence: CASSLFVRGEWQETQYF. The CDR3 DNA follows: TGTGCCAGCAGCTTATTCGTACGGGGGGAGTGGCAAGAGACCCAGTACTTC.

CDR3 in amino acids: CASSIDRSDEQYF. Written as DNA, the CDR3 is TGTGCCAGTAGTATAGATCGAAGCGACGAGCAGTACTTC. This sequence joins TRBV19 and TRBJ2-7; unclear D gene. V lost 0 bases, J lost 5 bases, and 8 bases lay in between. The CDR3 sequence is 13 residues long. The germline V gene encodes CDR1 LNHDA and CDR2 SQIVND (reference sequence).

This clone appeared once. The identical CDR3 is also encoded by other nucleotide sequences in the sample. J is TRBJ2-7 and V is TRBV7-9, with D perhaps being TRBD1 or TRBD2 (5 bases each). Germline lookup yields CDR1 SEHNR and CDR2 FQNEAQ (reference sequence). V lost 4 bases, J lost 4 bases, and 14 bases lay in between. The CDR3 runs 14 residues. The CDR3 DNA follows: TGTGCCAGCAGCTCCGCCGGGACCTCATACGAGCAGTACTTC. The encoded protein is CASSSAGTSYEQYF.

This chain connects TRBV29-1 to TRBJ2-7; no definite D call. CDR3 size: 15 residues. V was cut by 2 bases and J by 0 bases, with 14 bases left in between. Germline values: CDR1 SQVTM, CDR2 ANQGSEA. The CDR3 protein is CSVEWSDKGSYEQYF. The CDR3 DNA reads TGCAGCGTTGAATGGTCGGATAAGGGCTCCTACGAGCAGTACTTC.

The chain couples TRBV19 to TRBJ1-2, with 12 bases lining up with TRBD1. The CDR3 is 18 residues long. The J segment lost 7 bases and the V segment lost 5 bases, leaving 17 bases of the junction unmatched. Germline CDR1 and CDR2: LNHDA and SQIVND (reference sequence). The CDR3 DNA follows: TGTGCCAGTAGTCTCTATCCGGGACAGGGGGCAGATGAGTCTGGCTACACCTTC. It translates to CASSLYPGQGADESGYTF.

In DNA form, the CDR3 reads TGTGCCAGCAGTCTACAGGGGGCGCCCGGAAAACTGTTTTTT. As protein: CASSLQGAPGKLFF. The chain couples TRBV21-1 to TRBJ1-4; TRBD1 is the table's D call, not checked against the DNA. TRBV21-1 is designated a pseudogene. This CDR3 spans 14 amino acids.

The CDR3 reads CASSSRGPSGPFNEQFF. The CDR3 nucleotides are TGTGCCAGCAGTTCCCGGGGGCCTAGCGGGCCGTTCAATGAGCAGTTCTTC. The chain joins TRBV27 to TRBJ2-1; 8 bases map to TRBD2. V dropped 4 bases and J dropped 6; count of bases not matched to a gene: 14. Germline CDR1 reads MNHEY; CDR2 reads SMNVEV (reference sequence). CDR3 size: 17 residues.

This clone occurred once. The chain combines TRBV6-1 with TRBJ2-7, with 8 bases fitting TRBD2. The CDR3 covers 13 residues. The germline CDR1 and CDR2 sequences are MNHNS and SASEGT. V lost 6 bases to trimming and J lost 6 bases; unmatched junction nucleotides: 7. This chain's CDR3 is CASSLTGGGEQYF. As DNA, the CDR3 is TGTGCCAGCAGCCTAACGGGGGGGGGCGAGCAGTACTTC.

This chain joins TRBV9 and TRBJ2-3, with 10 bases aligning to TRBD2. This CDR3 has 17 amino acids. The germline CDR1 and CDR2 sequences are SGDLS and YYNGEE. V dropped 3 bases and J dropped 2; count of bases not matched to a gene: 9. CDR3 amino acids: CASSAGLAESNTDTQYF. As DNA, the CDR3 is TGTGCCAGCAGCGCCGGACTAGCGGAGTCAAACACAGATACGCAGTATTTT.

The DNA for the CDR3 is TGTGCCAGCAGCTCGGGACAGGTTAGGCCCTACGAGCAGTACTTC. As protein: CASSSGQVRPYEQYF. The J gene is TRBJ2-7, the V gene TRBV7-9, with 8 bases lining up with TRBD1. This CDR3 has 15 residues. The V gene end was trimmed by 4 bases and the J gene end by 2 bases; junction bases not matched to a gene: 7. CDR1 is SEHNR and CDR2 is FQNEAQ in the germline V gene (reference sequence).

The sample holds one count of this clone. This chain uses TRBV7-8 with TRBJ2-7; 10 bases are a match to TRBD1. The CDR3 extends over 14 amino acids. The V segment lost 1 base and the J segment 6 bases; nucleotides outside the gene matches: 3. Germline V gene sequence: CDR1 SGHVS, CDR2 FQNEAQ. The CDR3 protein is CASSLGQGAGEQYF. The CDR3 region has the DNA TGTGCCAGCAGCTTAGGACAGGGGGCGGGCGAGCAGTACTTC.

This clone came up many times. The chain recombines TRBV27 with TRBJ1-5; no firm D call. Trimming stripped 3 bases from V and 3 bases from J, with 12 bases between. Germline assignment: CDR1 MNHEY and CDR2 SMNVEV (reference sequence). This CDR3 contains 15 residues. The CDR3 is CASSFSRSANQPQHF. The CDR3 bases are TGTGCCAGCAGTTTCTCCCGTAGCGCCAATCAGCCCCAGCATTTT.

This clone is a singleton in its sample. The J gene is TRBJ2-7, the V gene TRBV7-9; D perhaps matches TRBD1 (5 bases). The V gene's germline CDR1 is SEHNR and CDR2 FQNEAQ (reference sequence). Trimming pared 2 bases from V and 3 bases from J, leaving 11 bases between. CDR3 size: 14 residues. As DNA, the CDR3 is TGTGCCAGCAGCTTATTAGGGGAAATCTACGAGCAGTACTTC. It is translated as CASSLLGEIYEQYF.

Of note for this clone: Other DNA sequences from this sample encode an identical CDR3 as well. The chain couples TRBV5-1 to TRBJ2-7, with 7 bases fitting TRBD1. The CDR3 extends over 14 amino acids. Germline assignment: CDR1 SGHRS and CDR2 YFSETQ. The junction had 2 bases not matched to a gene; V was cut back by 0 bases and J by 2 bases. The CDR3 nucleotides are TGCGCCAGCAGCTTGGGACAGGGACCCTACGAGCAGTACTTC. Protein sequence: CASSLGQGPYEQYF.